Listed below are T cell receptor beta chains from one sample, sequenced in a study of monozygotic twins with inflammatory bowel disease. TCRdb re-called the 5' RACE reads and catalogs CDR3 proteins one per entry, DNA excluded. Found here are a few hundred thousand distinct CDR3 sequences; the top ten clones hold 2.5% to 3%. The sample taken for sequencing was blood. The receptors shown here come from a human donor with ulcerative colitis or Crohn's disease, or a healthy co-twin of an affected twin (not recorded which). The CDR3 runs from the conserved cysteine through the conserved F or W.

V: TRBV5-1; J: TRBJ2-2; CDR3: CASSLVPGQNTGELFF
V: TRBV3-1; J: TRBJ2-1; CDR3: CASSQPSRGGSYNEQFF
V: TRBV4-3; J: TRBJ1-1; CDR3: CASSQEGGRGLEAFF
V: TRBV5-1; J: TRBJ2-3; CDR3: CASSLGPEKGHTDTQYF
V: TRBV14; J: TRBJ2-7; CDR3: CASSPLIGTGVNEQYF
V: TRBV6-5; J: TRBJ2-7; CDR3: CASSYRGQGKKQYF
V: TRBV12-3/TRBV12-4; J: TRBJ2-7; CDR3: CASRKRGGSYEQYF
V: TRBV20-1; J: TRBJ1-4; CDR3: CSAPGQYNEKLFF
V: TRBV28; J: TRBJ2-7; CDR3: CASRYSSYEQYF
V: TRBV3-1; J: TRBJ1-1; CDR3: CASSQGARTEAFF
V: TRBV7-8; J: TRBJ2-2; CDR3: CASSLTRGLAGRGELFF
V: TRBV6-5; J: TRBJ1-5; CDR3: CASSYQGAGQPQHF
V: TRBV7-9; J: TRBJ1-3; CDR3: CASSLAGSGNTIYF
V: TRBV18; J: TRBJ1-6; CDR3: CASSPSGPPNSPLHF
V: TRBV5-1; J: TRBJ2-5; CDR3: CASSLGTSETQYF
V: TRBV14; J: TRBJ2-3; CDR3: CASSWRDGSTDTQYF
V: TRBV5-1; J: TRBJ1-5; CDR3: CASSLWGDFNQPQHF
V: TRBV20-1; J: TRBJ2-3; CDR3: CSARGLKPGLAGASDDTQYF
V: TRBV5-1; J: TRBJ2-1; CDR3: CASGTQGAVDEQFF
V: TRBV20-1; J: TRBJ1-4; CDR3: CSARDMGVRKLFF
V: TRBV6-5; J: TRBJ1-1; CDR3: CASSYVRGTTEAFF
V: TRBV10-3; J: TRBJ2-7; CDR3: CAISPRDRGPYEQYF
V: TRBV30; J: TRBJ1-1; CDR3: CAWSPAGVRTEAFF
V: TRBV29-1; J: TRBJ2-7; CDR3: CSVVRTGVHEQYF
V: TRBV5-1; J: TRBJ1-1; CDR3: CASRPHPSGTGRMNTEAFF
V: TRBV12-3/TRBV12-4; J: TRBJ2-3; CDR3: CASSSSRIDTQYF
V: TRBV20-1; J: TRBJ1-1; CDR3: CSARAYRGSNTEAFF
V: TRBV9; J: TRBJ2-3; CDR3: CASSVDGTAYHTQYF
V: TRBV7-6; J: TRBJ1-6; CDR3: CASRAGQGNSPLHF